This T cell receptor (beta chain) originates from a study of cytotoxic CD8 clonotypes in ibrutinib-treated CLL. Study-level results: Clonality was higher at ibrutinib response and returned toward baseline at progression.

Method: immunoSEQ multiplex PCR; TCRdb's copy keeps in-frame clones and lacks some. The sample lists around 150,000 clones; roughly 77% were seen once. The CDR3 contains 12 residues. V was shortened by 7 bases and J by 7 bases, with 13 bases between the two germline ends. The V gene's germline CDR1 is MDHEN and CDR2 SYDVKM. This clone has only a few counts. The antigen is unknown. The V gene is TRBV28, the J gene TRBJ1-1; D ambiguous. The receptor's source is a human donor with chronic lymphocytic leukemia. This specimen was PBMCs, taken after 12 months of ibrutinib treatment. This chain's CDR3 is CASTINGREAFF. CDR3 DNA sequence: TGTGCCAGCACCATAAATGGACGTGAAGCTTTCTTT.